The clone carrying this T cell receptor beta chain showed up just a few times. Its antigen is undetermined. If patients had other autoimmune diseases, uncontrolled infections, pregnancy or lactation, they were excluded. This entry belongs to a study of Graves' ophthalmopathy and Graves' hyperthyroidism. For repertoire sequencing, the TCR beta CDR3 regions were amplified from RNA transcripts. Scientists carried out first-round RT-PCR using HTBI primers and then a second-round multiplex PCR. TCRdb reanalysed the multiplex PCR reads using MiXCR and keeps one entry per CDR3 protein. The table has around 40,000 distinct CDR3 sequences, approximately 52% seen once. General study findings and limits: Most clonotypes expanded in thyroid above 0.001 frequency were present in blood too.

Trimming stripped 8 bases from V and 7 bases from J, with 7 bases between. Per germline, CDR1 KGHDR and CDR2 SFDVKD. The CDR3 extends over 10 amino acids. The specimen sequenced was peripheral blood. J is TRBJ1-2 and V is TRBV24-1; D is ambiguous. This clonotype was sampled from an adult man with Graves' ophthalmopathy. This CDR3 is CATISGGYTF. In DNA form, the CDR3 reads TGTGCCACCATTTCGGGTGGCTACACCTTC.